This T cell receptor (beta chain) appears in the sequencing data of a study of control samples from healthy donors and cancer patients (TCRdb year 2020). Notes on this clone: Its antigen is still unknown. No base qualities exist here, and no much larger clone lies one base off it.

The method was the immunoSEQ multiplex PCR assay. What TCRdb holds here is the immuneACCESS table cut down to in-frame rearrangements. Part of the clones is not present; checked against another copy, under half of the missing clones reflect an unresolved V gene, and the others are unexplained. The sample yields around 51,000 clones; roughly 80% were counted once. Over 9% of the sample is in the top ten clones. The sample comprised blood. The clonotype originates from a man in his 70s in good health.

The CDR3 protein: CASSLVNRLHGYTF. The sequenced DNA is TGTGCCAGCAGTTTAGTAAACAGGCTACATGGCTACACCTTC. Here the chain combines TRBV28 and TRBJ1-2; 5 matching bases give a weak D call of TRBD1. CDR1 and CDR2, looked up from the germline V gene, are MDHEN and SYDVKM. The CDR3 sequence holds 14 residues, the cysteine and phenylalanine included. Just the 42-base CDR3 DNA is kept, in frame starting at base 1. V was cut back by 2 bases and J by 6 bases, leaving a gap of 13 bases between them.